This TCR beta chain is from a study of CD8 T cells in ankylosing spondylitis. This CDR3 contains 15 residues. Trimming at V came to 4 bases and at J to 8 bases, leaving 9 bases not matched to a gene. One entry per CDR3 protein, called by TCRdb with MiXCR from the 5' RACE reads. The data contain some 290,000 distinct CDR3 sequences, around 18% of them singletons. The specimen was blood, either unsorted or a sorted T cell fraction (not recorded which). The receptor comes from a male donor with ankylosing spondylitis or in good health (not recorded which). The chain couples TRBV12-3 or TRBV12-4 to TRBJ2-1, with 9 bases that match TRBD2. CDR3 sequence: CASSWGTSRRYEQFF. CDR3 in DNA: TGTGCCAGCAGTTGGGGGACTAGCCGGAGATATGAGCAGTTCTTC.